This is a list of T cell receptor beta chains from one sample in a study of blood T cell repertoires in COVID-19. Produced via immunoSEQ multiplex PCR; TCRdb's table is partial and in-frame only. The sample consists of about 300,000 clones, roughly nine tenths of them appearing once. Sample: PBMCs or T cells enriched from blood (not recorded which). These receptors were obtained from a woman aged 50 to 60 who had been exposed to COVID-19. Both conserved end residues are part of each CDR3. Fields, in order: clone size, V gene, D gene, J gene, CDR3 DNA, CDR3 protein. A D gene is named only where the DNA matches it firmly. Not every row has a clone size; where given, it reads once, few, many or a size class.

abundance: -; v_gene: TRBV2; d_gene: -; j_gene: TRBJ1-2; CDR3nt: TGTGCCAGCAGTGAGGCAGGGCCCTATGGCTACACCTTC; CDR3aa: CASSEAGPYGYTF
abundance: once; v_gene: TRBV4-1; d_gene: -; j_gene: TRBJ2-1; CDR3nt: TGCGCCAGCAGCGAAAGACAGGTGTACAATGAGCAGTTCTTC; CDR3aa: CASSERQVYNEQFF
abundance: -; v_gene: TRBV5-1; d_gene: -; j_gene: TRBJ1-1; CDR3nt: TGCGCCAGCAGCCCTGGACTTCCCAGCACTGAAGCTTTCTTT; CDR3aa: CASSPGLPSTEAFF
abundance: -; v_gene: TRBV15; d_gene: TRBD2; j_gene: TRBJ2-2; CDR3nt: TGTGCCACCAGCAGAGTACTAGCGTTAACTACCGGGGAGCTGTTTTTT; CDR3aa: CATSRVLALTTGELFF
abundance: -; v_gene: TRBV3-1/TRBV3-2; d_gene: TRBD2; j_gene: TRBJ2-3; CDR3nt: TGTGCCAGCAGCCTTAACCCCGGGACTAGCGGACCCACAGATACGCAGTATTTT; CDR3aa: CASSLNPGTSGPTDTQYF
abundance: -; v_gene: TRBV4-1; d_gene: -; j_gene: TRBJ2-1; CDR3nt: TGCGCCAGCAGCCCCAGGCCAGACAAATCCTACAATGAGCAGTTCTTC; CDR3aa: CASSPRPDKSYNEQFF
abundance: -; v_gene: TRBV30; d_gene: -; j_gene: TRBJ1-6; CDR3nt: TGTGCCTGGAGTGGATCACGGGATAATTCACCCCTCCACTTT; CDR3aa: CAWSGSRDNSPLHF
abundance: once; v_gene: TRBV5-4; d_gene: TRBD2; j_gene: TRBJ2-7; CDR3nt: TGTGCCAGCAGCCGTCCTACACTACTAGCGGGGGTACCCTACGAGCAGTACTTC; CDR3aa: CASSRPTLLAGVPYEQYF
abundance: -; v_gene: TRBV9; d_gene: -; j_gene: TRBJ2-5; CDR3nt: TGTGCCAGCAGCGTAGGGGCCCAAGAGACCCAGTACTTC; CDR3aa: CASSVGAQETQYF
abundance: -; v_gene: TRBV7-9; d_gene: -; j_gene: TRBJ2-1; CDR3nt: TGTGCCAGCAGCCCTGGAGGCCCCTCTTATGGTGAGCAGTTCTTC; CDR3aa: CASSPGGPSYGEQFF
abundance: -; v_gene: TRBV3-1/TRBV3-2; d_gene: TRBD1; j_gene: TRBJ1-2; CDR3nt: TGTGCCAGCAGCCAAGGGACAGGGGACGGCTACACCTTC; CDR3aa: CASSQGTGDGYTF